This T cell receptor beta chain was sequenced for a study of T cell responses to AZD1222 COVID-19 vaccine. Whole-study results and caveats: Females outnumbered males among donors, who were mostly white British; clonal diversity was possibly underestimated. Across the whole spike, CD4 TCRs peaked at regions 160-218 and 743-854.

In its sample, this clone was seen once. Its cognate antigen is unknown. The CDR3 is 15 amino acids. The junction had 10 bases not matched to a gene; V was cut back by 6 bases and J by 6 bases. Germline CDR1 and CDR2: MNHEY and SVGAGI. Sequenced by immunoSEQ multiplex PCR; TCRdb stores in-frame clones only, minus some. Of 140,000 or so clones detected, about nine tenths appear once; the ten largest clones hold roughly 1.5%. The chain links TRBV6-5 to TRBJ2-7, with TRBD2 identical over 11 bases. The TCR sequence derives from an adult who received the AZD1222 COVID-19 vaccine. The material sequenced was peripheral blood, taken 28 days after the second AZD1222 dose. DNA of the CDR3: TGTGCCAGCAGACCCATAACTAGCGGGAGATCCGAGCAGTACTTC. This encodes CASRPITSGRSEQYF.